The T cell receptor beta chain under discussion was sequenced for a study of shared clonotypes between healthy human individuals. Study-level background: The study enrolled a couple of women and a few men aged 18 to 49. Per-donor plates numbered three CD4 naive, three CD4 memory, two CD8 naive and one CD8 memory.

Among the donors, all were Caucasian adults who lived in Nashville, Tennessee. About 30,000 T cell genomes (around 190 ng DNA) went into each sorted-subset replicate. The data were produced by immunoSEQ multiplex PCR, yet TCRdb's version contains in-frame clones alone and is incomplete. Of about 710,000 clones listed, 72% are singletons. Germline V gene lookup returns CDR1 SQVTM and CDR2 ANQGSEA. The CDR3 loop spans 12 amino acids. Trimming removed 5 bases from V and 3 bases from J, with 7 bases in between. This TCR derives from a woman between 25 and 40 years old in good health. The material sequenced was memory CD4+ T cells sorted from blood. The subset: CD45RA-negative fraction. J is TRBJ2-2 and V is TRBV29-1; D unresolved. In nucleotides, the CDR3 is TGCAGCGTTCCCAGTTACACCGGGGAGCTGTTTTTT. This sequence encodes CSVPSYTGELFF.